The rows below give T cell receptor beta chains drawn from one sample of a study of cytomegalovirus exposure and HLA in healthy donors. This table comes from immunoSEQ multiplex PCR, and its TCRdb copy is limited to in-frame clones, with some not included. The sample carries some 160,000 clones, roughly 78% recorded once. The specimen was PBMCs. The receptors here all came from a woman in her thirties or forties in good health and CMV-seronegative. Both conserved end residues are part of each CDR3. The D gene is left open where the match is weak. Part of the rows lack a size; the others show once, few, many or a class for expanded clones.

V: TRBV4-1; size: -; J: TRBJ2-7; D: TRBD2; CDR3: CASSQEGPTSGGDSYEQYF; DNA: TGCGCCAGCAGCCAAGAAGGGCCCACTAGCGGGGGGGACTCCTACGAGCAGTACTTC
V: TRBV2; size: -; J: TRBJ2-2; D: -; CDR3: CASSGIAAGELFF; DNA: TGTGCCAGCAGTGGAATAGCGGCCGGGGAGCTGTTTTTT
V: TRBV29-1; size: few; J: TRBJ2-5; D: TRBD1; CDR3: CSVMRGRGETQYF; DNA: TGCAGCGTCATGAGGGGGCGCGGGGAGACCCAGTACTTC
V: TRBV4-1; size: -; J: TRBJ1-4; D: TRBD1; CDR3: CASSQEGTVNEKLFF; DNA: TGCGCCAGCAGCCAAGAAGGGACAGTAAATGAAAAACTGTTTTTT
V: TRBV2; size: -; J: TRBJ1-5; D: -; CDR3: CASRKYRDSNQPQHF; DNA: TGTGCCAGCAGGAAATACAGGGATAGCAATCAGCCCCAGCATTTT
V: TRBV4-1; size: -; J: TRBJ1-2; D: -; CDR3: CASSQDQRGAQGYGYTF; DNA: TGCGCCAGCAGCCAAGATCAACGGGGGGCTCAGGGCTATGGCTACACCTTC
V: TRBV7-9; size: -; J: TRBJ1-2; D: TRBD1; CDR3: CASSYPTGGSNNYGYTF; DNA: TGTGCCAGCAGCTATCCTACAGGGGGATCTAATAACTATGGCTACACCTTC
V: TRBV5-1; size: once; J: TRBJ2-3; D: -; CDR3: CASSLGGATDTQYF; DNA: TGCGCCAGCAGCTTGGGCGGGGCCACAGATACGCAGTATTTT
V: TRBV28; size: -; J: TRBJ2-6; D: -; CDR3: CASSLGFGANVLTF; DNA: TGTGCCAGCAGTTTAGGCTTTGGGGCCAACGTCCTGACTTTC
V: TRBV28; size: -; J: TRBJ1-4; D: -; CDR3: CASSSPPDGLNEKLFF; DNA: TGTGCCAGCAGTTCGCCCCCTGACGGACTTAATGAAAAACTGTTTTTT
V: TRBV4-3; size: -; J: TRBJ2-7; D: -; CDR3: CASSLNRGGGITYEQYF; DNA: TGCGCCAGCAGCCTAAATAGGGGTGGGGGGATAACCTACGAGCAGTACTTC
V: TRBV12-5; size: -; J: TRBJ1-1; D: -; CDR3: CASGLGGGAEAFF; DNA: TGTGCTAGTGGTCTTGGGGGCGGAGCTGAAGCTTTCTTT
V: TRBV4-1; size: -; J: TRBJ1-2; D: -; CDR3: CASSQDMFTGGYTF; DNA: TGCGCCAGCAGCCAAGATATGTTTACGGGTGGCTACACCTTC
V: TRBV5-1; size: -; J: TRBJ2-6; D: TRBD1; CDR3: CASSLAVRTGSSGANVLTF; DNA: TGCGCCAGCAGCTTGGCCGTCAGGACAGGGAGCTCTGGGGCCAACGTCCTGACTTTC
V: TRBV19; size: -; J: TRBJ1-1; D: TRBD1; CDR3: CASSLWTGWNTEAFF; DNA: TGTGCCAGTAGTCTCTGGACAGGTTGGAACACTGAAGCTTTCTTT
V: TRBV5-6; size: few; J: TRBJ1-1; D: -; CDR3: CASSLDGGSSEAFF; DNA: TGTGCCAGCAGCTTGGACGGGGGATCAAGTGAAGCTTTCTTT
V: TRBV25-1; size: few; J: TRBJ2-7; D: -; CDR3: CASSSIYEQYF; DNA: TGTGCCAGCAGCTCTATCTACGAGCAGTACTTC
V: TRBV6-5; size: -; J: TRBJ2-6; D: -; CDR3: CASSYSEANGANVLTF; DNA: TGTGCCAGCAGTTACTCGGAGGCTAATGGGGCCAACGTCCTGACTTTC
V: TRBV28; size: -; J: TRBJ2-1; D: -; CDR3: CASSLIGPTGQFF; DNA: TGTGCCAGCAGTCTAATAGGCCCAACGGGACAGTTCTTC
V: TRBV27; size: -; J: TRBJ1-1; D: -; CDR3: CASSLRFGGEAFF; DNA: TGTGCCAGCAGTTTACGGTTTGGGGGGGAAGCTTTCTTT
V: TRBV27; size: -; J: TRBJ1-2; D: TRBD1; CDR3: CASSFRLTKGAVGYTF; DNA: TGTGCCAGCAGTTTTCGCCTAACCAAGGGGGCCGTTGGCTACACCTTC
V: TRBV28; size: -; J: TRBJ2-7; D: -; CDR3: CASSLSLRYEQYF; DNA: TGTGCCAGCAGTTTGTCGCTCAGATACGAGCAGTACTTC
V: TRBV6-5; size: -; J: TRBJ1-3; D: TRBD1; CDR3: CASSADRGSGNTIYF; DNA: TGTGCCAGCAGCGCCGACAGGGGCTCTGGAAACACCATATATTTT
V: TRBV5-1; size: -; J: TRBJ2-7; D: TRBD1; CDR3: CASSSGDRETYEQYF; DNA: TGCGCCAGCAGCTCAGGGGACAGGGAGACCTACGAGCAGTACTTC
V: TRBV7-6; size: -; J: TRBJ2-2; D: TRBD2; CDR3: CASSPRLAGTSGELFF; DNA: TGTGCCAGCAGCCCCCGACTAGCGGGGACTTCCGGGGAGCTGTTTTTT
V: TRBV18; size: -; J: TRBJ2-2; D: TRBD2; CDR3: CASSPLRLAEITGELFF; DNA: TGTGCCAGCTCACCGTTAAGACTAGCGGAGATCACCGGGGAGCTGTTTTTT
V: TRBV11-3; size: -; J: TRBJ2-5; D: TRBD2; CDR3: CASRTKPGGVVETQYF; DNA: TGTGCCAGCAGGACCAAGCCGGGGGGAGTCGTAGAGACCCAGTACTTC
V: TRBV5-1; size: -; J: TRBJ1-1; D: TRBD1; CDR3: CASSLARGLVAFF; DNA: TGCGCCAGCAGCTTGGCCAGGGGGCTGGTAGCTTTCTTT
V: TRBV6-5; size: -; J: TRBJ1-2; D: TRBD1; CDR3: CASSYSIAGTGPYTF; DNA: TGTGCCAGCAGTTACTCGATCGCGGGGACAGGACCCTACACCTTC
V: TRBV6-1; size: -; J: TRBJ2-7; D: -; CDR3: CASRRASEQYF; DNA: TGTGCCAGCAGGAGGGCCAGCGAGCAGTACTTC
V: TRBV4-2; size: -; J: TRBJ2-1; D: TRBD2; CDR3: CASSQEGAGTYNEQFF; DNA: TGTGCCAGCAGCCAAGAAGGAGCGGGGACCTACAATGAGCAGTTCTTC
V: TRBV30; size: -; J: TRBJ1-3; D: TRBD1; CDR3: CAWYRQGAMPGSGNTIYF; DNA: TGTGCCTGGTACCGACAGGGGGCGATGCCAGGTTCTGGAAACACCATATATTTT
V: TRBV5-1; size: -; J: TRBJ2-1; D: TRBD2; CDR3: CASSRGTSGFYNEQFF; DNA: TGCGCCAGCAGCCGCGGGACTAGCGGCTTCTACAATGAGCAGTTCTTC
V: TRBV27; size: -; J: TRBJ2-1; D: TRBD2; CDR3: CASSLAGGLLYNEQFF; DNA: TGTGCCAGCAGTCTTGCGGGGGGGCTTCTTTACAATGAGCAGTTCTTC
V: TRBV10-1; size: -; J: TRBJ2-7; D: TRBD2; CDR3: CASSGLARYF; DNA: TGCGCCAGCAGTGGACTAGCGCGGTACTTC
V: TRBV4-1; size: -; J: TRBJ1-1; D: TRBD1; CDR3: CASSQVGTARRETFF; DNA: TGCGCCAGCAGCCAAGTAGGGACAGCCCGACGCGAAACTTTCTTT
V: TRBV2; size: few; J: TRBJ2-5; D: -; CDR3: CASSEIGGGGETQYF; DNA: TGTGCCAGCAGTGAAATAGGAGGGGGCGGAGAGACCCAGTACTTC
V: TRBV6-1; size: -; J: TRBJ1-2; D: -; CDR3: CASSLTEMNYGYTF; DNA: TGTGCCAGCAGTTTGACAGAGATGAACTATGGCTACACCTTC
V: TRBV27; size: -; J: TRBJ2-7; D: -; CDR3: CASAGPYYEQYF; DNA: TGTGCCAGCGCAGGGCCTTATTACGAGCAGTACTTC
V: TRBV27; size: -; J: TRBJ2-3; D: -; CDR3: CASSLFTGRTDTQYF; DNA: TGTGCCAGCAGTTTATTCACAGGTCGGACAGATACGCAGTATTTT
V: TRBV30; size: -; J: TRBJ2-5; D: TRBD2; CDR3: CAGLSGRRGETQYF; DNA: TGTGCTGGGTTGAGCGGGAGGAGGGGAGAGACCCAGTACTTC
V: TRBV15; size: -; J: TRBJ2-5; D: -; CDR3: CATSRDRLPGETQYF; DNA: TGTGCCACCAGCAGAGATCGGCTCCCCGGGGAGACCCAGTACTTC